These 9 T cell receptor beta chains share one sample of origin, sequenced in a study of cytomegalovirus exposure and HLA in healthy donors (dated by TCRdb to about 2017). Receptor amplification or capture employed the immunoSEQ multiplex PCR assay. The multiplex PCR relied on a mix of 60 forward primers for TCR Vbeta segments and 13 reverse primers for TCR Jbeta segments. Held by TCRdb, this immuneACCESS table contains in-frame sequences only and omits some clones. Under half of the omission traces to an unresolved V gene where checked; the cause of the rest is unknown. The sample records some 100,000 clones, under 80% of which are singletons. The top ten clones comprise roughly 8% of the sample. The sequenced material came from PBMCs. The receptors shown here come from a woman aged 45-65 years in good health and CMV-seropositive.

The V and J genes are TRBV6-5 and TRBJ1-2, with TRBD1 identical over 8 bases. CDR1 and CDR2 (germline): MNHEY, SVGAGI. The CDR3 has 14 amino acids. Trimming at V came to 6 bases and at J to 4 bases, leaving 7 bases not matched to a gene. CDR3 sequence (DNA): TGTGCCAGCAGCCTGGACAGGGTAATCTATGGCTACACCTTC. Encoded protein: CASSLDRVIYGYTF.

The chain combines TRBV7-2 with TRBJ2-5; 10 bases are a match to TRBD2. The CDR3 has 15 residues. The V segment lost 9 bases and the J segment 1 base; nucleotides outside the gene matches: 8. Germline V gene sequence: CDR1 SGHTA, CDR2 FQGNSA. The CDR3 nucleotides are TGTGCCAGGGCTAGCGGGAGTGGTAGCCAAGAGACCCAGTACTTC. It is translated as CARASGSGSQETQYF.

The rearrangement links TRBV4-3 to TRBJ2-7; 11 positions match TRBD2. The J segment lost 3 bases and the V segment lost 2 bases, leaving 0 bases of the junction unmatched. Germline lookup yields CDR1 LGHNA and CDR2 YSLEER. This CDR3 spans 14 amino acids. The CDR3 DNA sequence: TGCGCCAGCAGCCAACTAGCGGGGGGCTACGAGCAGTACTTC. Encoded protein: CASSQLAGGYEQYF.

The rearrangement links TRBV19 to TRBJ1-5; 10 nucleotides line up with TRBD1. Germline V gives CDR1 LNHDA, CDR2 SQIVND (reference sequence). V trimming: 5 bases; J trimming: 1 base; junction bases outside the gene matches: 5. This CDR3 contains 16 residues. CDR3 loop: CASSPGDRGSNQPQHF. The CDR3, as DNA: TGTGCCAGTAGTCCCGGGGACAGGGGAAGCAATCAGCCCCAGCATTTT.

V is TRBV19 and J is TRBJ2-5; TRBD1 might be the D (5 bases). V was pared by 8 bases and J by 2 bases, with 15 bases between. Germline V gives CDR1 LNHDA, CDR2 SQIVND (reference sequence). This CDR3 is 14 amino acids long. Written as DNA, the CDR3 is TGTGCCAGTGGCCTGAAGGGGTCTCAAGAGACCCAGTACTTC. As protein: CASGLKGSQETQYF.

This clone was picked up one time. The chain joins TRBV29-1 to TRBJ2-2; 11 bases are a match to TRBD2. The V segment lost 5 bases and the J segment 7 bases; nucleotides outside the gene matches: 6. The CDR3 totals 14 residues. In germline, CDR1 is SQVTM, CDR2 ANQGSEA. Written as DNA, the CDR3 is TGCAGCGTTAGAACTAGCGGGAGTAACGGGGAGCTGTTTTTT. It yields the protein CSVRTSGSNGELFF.

This chain uses TRBV6-6 with TRBJ2-5; D ambiguous. The end of the DNA is better explained by TRBJ2-7, so the J call may be wrong. CDR1 and CDR2 from the germline V gene are MNHNY and SVGAGI (reference sequence). This CDR3 has 12 amino acids. The CDR3 loop reads CASSQPQNEQYF. The CDR3 coding sequence is TGTGCCAGCAGTCAACCCCAAAACGAGCAGTACTTC.

This chain joins TRBV2 and TRBJ2-7; 10 bases fit TRBD2. V lost 6 bases to trimming and J lost 0 bases; unmatched junction nucleotides: 2. Germline V lookup: CDR1 SNHLY, CDR2 FYNNEI. This CDR3 has 14 amino acids. In nucleotides, the CDR3 is TGTGCCAGCAGGGTAGCGGGGGGCTCCTACGAGCAGTACTTC. Encoded protein: CASRVAGGSYEQYF.

The chain is built from TRBV21-1 and TRBJ2-1; the tabulated D call, TRBD2, remains unverified against the DNA. TRBV21-1 represents a pseudogene. There are 12 residues in the CDR3. The CDR3, as DNA: TGTGCCAGCAGCAGGAGCGATGATGAGCAGTTCTTC. Protein product: CASSRSDDEQFF.